The T cell receptor (beta chain) under discussion was sequenced for a study of shared clonotypes between healthy human individuals. Clones were read by immunoSEQ multiplex PCR, and TCRdb kept only the in-frame ones, dropping some. In the table there are fewer than 2.5 million clones, 93% of which are singletons. Sample: naive CD4+ T cells from PBMCs. The subset was: CD45RA+ positively selected. The TCR originated in a man aged 18 to 30 in good health. Some clones in this sample may be carry-over from other donors' samples.

The CDR3 DNA reads TGTGCCAGCAGGGCAGTGCTAGCGACTTCCTCCTACGAGCAGTACTTC. Translated: CASRAVLATSSYEQYF. The chain recombines TRBV27 with TRBJ2-7, with D possibly matching TRBD2 (6 bases). The CDR3 runs 16 residues. Germline V lookup: CDR1 MNHEY, CDR2 SMNVEV (reference sequence). The V end was cut by 6 bases, the J end by 0 bases, with 18 bases between.